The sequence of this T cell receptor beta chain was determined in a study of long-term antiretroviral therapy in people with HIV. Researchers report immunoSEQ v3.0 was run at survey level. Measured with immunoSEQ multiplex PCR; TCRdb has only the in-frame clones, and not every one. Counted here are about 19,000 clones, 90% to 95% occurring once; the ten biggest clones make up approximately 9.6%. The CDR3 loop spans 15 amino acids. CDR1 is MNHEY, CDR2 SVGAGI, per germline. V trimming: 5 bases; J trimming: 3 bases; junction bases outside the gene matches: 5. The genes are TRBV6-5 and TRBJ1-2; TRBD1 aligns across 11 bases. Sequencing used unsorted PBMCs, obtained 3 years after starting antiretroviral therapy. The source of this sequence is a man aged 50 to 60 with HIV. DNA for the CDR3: TGTGCCAGCAGTATCGGACAGGGGGCGGACTATGGCTACACCTTC. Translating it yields CASSIGQGADYGYTF.